The sequence of this TCR beta chain was determined in a study of shared clonotypes between healthy human individuals (dated by TCRdb to 2020 to 2021). Regarding the complete study: The cohort comprised two women and a few men aged 18 to 49 years. For each donor, CD4 naive and CD4 memory were each run on three plates, CD8 naive on two plates, and CD8 memory on one plate. To estimate repertoire size and how much clonotypes are shared between individuals, the study performed deep sequencing of blood TCR repertoires from about 5 healthy adults. Different laboratories and diverse techniques were used to prepare libraries and sequence TCR repertoires, to increase sequencing depth and limit assay-specific biases. Between about 0.8 and 8.9 billion PBMCs per donor were obtained by leukapheresis. Beyond this particular receptor, the publication reports: Naive subsets generally had larger estimated clonotype richness than memory subsets. Rarefaction of sorted-subset datasets indicated incomplete sequencing despite the large sequencing depth. Sampling was restricted to blood, and TCR repertoires in tissues likely differ from the TCR repertoires found in blood. Compared with non-shared clonotypes, the clonotypes found in all four sorted-subset donors had higher generation probabilities. The genetic and exposure-history diversity represented was limited by the small number of donors. Sharing across several donors was observed for around 5% of naive CD4, less than 4% of naive CD8, over 2% of memory CD4, and about 0.38% of memory CD8 clonotypes. Pairwise subsampling indicated that sequencing depth was expected to affect the degree of clonotype sharing among donors.

The donors were healthy, HIV-negative adults with no recently reported acute infections or vaccinations. All donors were Caucasian adults living in Nashville, Tennessee, USA. CD4+ T cells were enriched by magnetic negative selection; naive cells were then positively selected on CD45RA, and the negative fraction formed the memory subset. Blood was collected by leukapheresis, and PBMCs were isolated by Ficoll-Histopaque density gradient centrifugation and then cryopreserved in liquid nitrogen vapor phase. Analytical flow cytometry was used to check the purity and quantity of each magnetically sorted T cell population. Each sorted fraction had its genomic DNA isolated and then quantified by UV absorbance on a Nanodrop 2000c. This clone was recorded only once. The antigen it recognizes is unknown. No clone much larger than this one lies a single base away; base qualities are absent. TCR CDR3 regions were amplified from genomic DNA by multiplex PCR using the deep immunoSEQ assay. Extracted genomic DNA from each cell subset was distributed evenly across all wells of several immunoSEQ 96-well plates, and each plate was treated as a replicate. For sorted subsets, around 200 ng genomic DNA, equal to about 30,000 T cell genomes, was loaded into each replicate PCR. Purified libraries were measured with a Qubit 3.0 fluorometer, size-checked on a Bioanalyzer 2100, and measured again with the KAPA Library Quantification kit. Every immunoSEQ 96-well plate was sequenced on a dedicated single-read 150-cycle Illumina NextSeq 550 flow cell. The published analysis was carried out like this. Because only junctional sequences without quality scores were contained in the immunoSEQ output, filtering matching that applied to full-length reads could not be performed. Sequences were annotated with PyIR, a Python wrapper for IgBLAST v1.9, using IMGT germline references to assign V/J genes and CDR3. Reads were filtered out if the reads had weak V/J assignments (E-value above 1e-6), no CDR3, stop codons, out-of-frame junctions, or ambiguous translated residues. V3J clonotypes were defined as sequences sharing the same inferred V gene, J gene, and CDR3 amino acid sequence. Percentage overlap between repertoires was computed as shared unique clonotypes divided by the size of the smaller repertoire. RTK rarefaction, the Chao1 estimator, and Recon v2.1 estimates of unobserved clonotypes were used to assess repertoire richness. For all TCRbeta clonotypes obtained by the gDNA method from a handful of donors, generation probabilities were computed with OLGA. Entries here come from immuneACCESS through TCRdb and include only in-frame sequences with V and J called. Some clones fail to appear in such tables; in the studies checked, an unresolved V gene covers under half of the shortfall, and the cause of the remainder is unknown. V and J calls and clone size come straight from that table; D and trimming were deduced from the DNA. This sample has 2 million to 3 million clones in its table, and 90% to 95% of those were observed once. 0.36% of the sample is taken by the ten largest.

From its cysteine to its phenylalanine, the CDR3 spans 18 amino acids. Only the CDR3 portion is preserved as DNA: 54 bases, with reading frame beginning at the first base. CDR1 and CDR2 are read off the germline V gene (reference sequence) as LNHDA and SQIVND. Relative to germline, V is 5 bases shorter and J is 3 bases shorter, with 23 bases between their ends. The receptor comes from a man aged 18 to 30 in good health. Some clones in this sample may be carry-over from other donors' samples. Sample: naive CD4+ T cells from PBMCs. Read against the paper, the sample's cell subset or site label means: CD45RA+ positively selected. Recombination connected TRBV19 to TRBJ1-5, with no reliable assignment of the D segment. The sequence in DNA is TGTGCCAGTAGTCCTACGCCGGCCCTGCTATGGCCCAATCAGCCCCAGCATTTT. Translation gives CASSPTPALLWPNQPQHF.